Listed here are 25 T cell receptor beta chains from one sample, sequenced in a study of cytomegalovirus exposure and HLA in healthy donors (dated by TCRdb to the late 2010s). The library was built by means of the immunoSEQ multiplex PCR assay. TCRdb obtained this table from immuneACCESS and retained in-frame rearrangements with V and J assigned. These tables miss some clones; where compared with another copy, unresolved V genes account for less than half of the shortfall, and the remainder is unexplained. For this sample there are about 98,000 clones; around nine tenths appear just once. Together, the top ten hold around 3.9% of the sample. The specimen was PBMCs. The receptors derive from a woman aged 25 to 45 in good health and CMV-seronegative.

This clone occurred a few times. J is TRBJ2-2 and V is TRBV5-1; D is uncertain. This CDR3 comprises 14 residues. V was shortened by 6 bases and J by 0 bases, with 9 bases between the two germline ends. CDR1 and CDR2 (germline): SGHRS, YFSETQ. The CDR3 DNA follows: TGCGCCAGCAAAGAACAGACGAACACCGGGGAGCTGTTTTTT. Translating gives CASKEQTNTGELFF.

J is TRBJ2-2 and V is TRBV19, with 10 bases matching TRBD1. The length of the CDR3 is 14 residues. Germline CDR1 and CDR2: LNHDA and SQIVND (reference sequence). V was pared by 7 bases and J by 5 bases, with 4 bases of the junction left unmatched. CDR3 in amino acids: CASMDRGVTGELFF. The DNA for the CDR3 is TGTGCCAGTATGGACAGGGGGGTGACCGGGGAGCTGTTTTTT.

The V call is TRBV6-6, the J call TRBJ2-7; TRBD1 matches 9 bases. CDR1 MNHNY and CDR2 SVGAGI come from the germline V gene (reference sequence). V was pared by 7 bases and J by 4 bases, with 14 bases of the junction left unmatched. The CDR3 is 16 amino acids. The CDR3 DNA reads TGTGCCAGCAACGACACTCAGTGGACAGGGGTATACGAGCAGTACTTC. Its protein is CASNDTQWTGVYEQYF.

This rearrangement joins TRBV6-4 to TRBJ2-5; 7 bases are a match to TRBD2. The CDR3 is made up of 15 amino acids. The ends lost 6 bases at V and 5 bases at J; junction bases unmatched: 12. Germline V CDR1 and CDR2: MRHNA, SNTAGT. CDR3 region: CASRRLELAMETQYF. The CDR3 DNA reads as TGTGCCAGCAGGAGACTAGAACTAGCGATGGAGACCCAGTACTTC.

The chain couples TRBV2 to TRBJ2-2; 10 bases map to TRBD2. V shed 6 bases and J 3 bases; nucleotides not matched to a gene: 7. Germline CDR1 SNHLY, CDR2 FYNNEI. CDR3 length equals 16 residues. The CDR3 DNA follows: TGTGCCAGCAGGCCCCCGGGACTAGCGTACACCGGGGAGCTGTTTTTT. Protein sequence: CASRPPGLAYTGELFF. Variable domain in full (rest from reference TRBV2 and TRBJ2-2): EPEVTQTPSHQVTQMGQEVILRCVPISNHLYFYWYRQILGQKVEFLVSFYNNEISEKSEIFDDQFSVERPDGSNFTLKIRSTKLEDSAMYFCASRPPGLAYTGELFFGEGSRLTVL.

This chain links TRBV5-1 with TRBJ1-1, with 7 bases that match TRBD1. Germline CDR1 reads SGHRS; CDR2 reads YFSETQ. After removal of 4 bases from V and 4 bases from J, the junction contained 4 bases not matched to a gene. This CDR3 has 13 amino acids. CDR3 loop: CASSMGQTTEAFF. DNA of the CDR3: TGCGCCAGCAGCATGGGACAGACCACTGAAGCTTTCTTT.

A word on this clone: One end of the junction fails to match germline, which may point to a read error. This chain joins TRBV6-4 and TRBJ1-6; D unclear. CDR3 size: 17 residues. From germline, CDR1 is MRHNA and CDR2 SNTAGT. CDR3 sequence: CASSSQLSIRLGSPLHF. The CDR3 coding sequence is TGTGCCAGCAGCTCCCAACTCTCCATCAGGTTAGGCTCACCCCTTCACTTT.

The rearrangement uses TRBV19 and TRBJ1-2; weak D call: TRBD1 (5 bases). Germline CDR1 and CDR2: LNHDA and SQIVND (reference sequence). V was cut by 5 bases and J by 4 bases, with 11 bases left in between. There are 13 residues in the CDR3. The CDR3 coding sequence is TGTGCCAGTAGTCCCTCCGGGGGCTATGGCTACACCTTC. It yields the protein CASSPSGGYGYTF.

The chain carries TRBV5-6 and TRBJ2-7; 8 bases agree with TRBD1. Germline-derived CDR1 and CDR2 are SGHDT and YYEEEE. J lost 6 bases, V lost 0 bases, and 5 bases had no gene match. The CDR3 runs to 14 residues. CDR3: CASSLVPTGAEQYF. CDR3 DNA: TGTGCCAGCAGCTTGGTCCCGACAGGGGCCGAGCAGTACTTC.

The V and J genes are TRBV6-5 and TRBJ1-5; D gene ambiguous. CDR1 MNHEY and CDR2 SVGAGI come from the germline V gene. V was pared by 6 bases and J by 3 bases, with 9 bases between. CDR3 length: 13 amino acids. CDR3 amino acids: CASRRSVNQPQHF. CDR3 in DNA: TGTGCCAGCAGAAGGAGTGTCAATCAGCCCCAGCATTTT.

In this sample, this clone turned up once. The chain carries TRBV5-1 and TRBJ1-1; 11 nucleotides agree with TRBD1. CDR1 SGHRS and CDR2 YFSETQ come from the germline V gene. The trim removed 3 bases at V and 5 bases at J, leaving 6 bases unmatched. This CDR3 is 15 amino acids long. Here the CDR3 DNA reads TGCGCCAGCAGCTCCACCGGGACAGGGGGAACTGAAGCTTTCTTT. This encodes CASSSTGTGGTEAFF.

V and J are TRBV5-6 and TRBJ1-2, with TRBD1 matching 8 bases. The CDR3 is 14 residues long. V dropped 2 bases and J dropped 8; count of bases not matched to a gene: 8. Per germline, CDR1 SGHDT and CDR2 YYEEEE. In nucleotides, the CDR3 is TGTGCCAGCAGCTTTGGGGACAGGCCTAGGGGCTACACCTTC. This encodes CASSFGDRPRGYTF. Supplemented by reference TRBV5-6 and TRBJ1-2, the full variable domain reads DAGVTQSPTHLIKTRGQQVTLRCSPKSGHDTVSWYQQALGQGPQFIFQYYEEEERQRGNFPDRFSGHQFPNYSSELNVNALLLGDSALYLCASSFGDRPRGYTFGSGTRLTVV.

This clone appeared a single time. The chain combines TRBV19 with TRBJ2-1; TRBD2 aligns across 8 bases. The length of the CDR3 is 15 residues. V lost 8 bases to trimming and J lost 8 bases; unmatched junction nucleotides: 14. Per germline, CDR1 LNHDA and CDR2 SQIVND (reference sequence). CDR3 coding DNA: TGTGCCAGTTCCAAAGTGGGCGGGGGGAGGTATGAGCAGTTCTTC. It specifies CASSKVGGGRYEQFF.

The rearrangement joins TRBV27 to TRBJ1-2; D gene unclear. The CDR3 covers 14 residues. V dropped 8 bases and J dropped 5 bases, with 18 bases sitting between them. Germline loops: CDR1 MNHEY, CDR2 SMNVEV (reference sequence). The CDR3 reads CASGSMPGIYGYTF. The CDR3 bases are TGTGCCAGCGGTTCGATGCCGGGGATTTATGGCTACACCTTC.

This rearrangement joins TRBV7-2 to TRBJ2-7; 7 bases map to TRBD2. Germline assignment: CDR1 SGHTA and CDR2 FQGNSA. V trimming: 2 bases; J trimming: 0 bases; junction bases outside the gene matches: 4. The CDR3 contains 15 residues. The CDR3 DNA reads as TGTGCCAGCAGCTTACGAGCGGGGCTCTCCTACGAGCAGTACTTC. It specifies CASSLRAGLSYEQYF.

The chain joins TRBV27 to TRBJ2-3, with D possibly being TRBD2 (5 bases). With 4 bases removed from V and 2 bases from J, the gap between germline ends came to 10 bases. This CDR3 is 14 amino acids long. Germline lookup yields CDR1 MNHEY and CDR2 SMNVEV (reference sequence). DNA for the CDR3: TGTGCCAGCAGTTCCGCGGGCTACACAGATACGCAGTATTTT. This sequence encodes CASSSAGYTDTQYF.

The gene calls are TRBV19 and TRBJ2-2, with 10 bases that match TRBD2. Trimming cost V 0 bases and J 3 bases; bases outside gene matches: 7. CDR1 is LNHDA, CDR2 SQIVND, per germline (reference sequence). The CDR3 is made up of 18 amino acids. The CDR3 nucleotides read TGTGCCAGTAGTATAGACCCCCCTAGCGGGAGCTACACCGGGGAGCTGTTTTTT. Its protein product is CASSIDPPSGSYTGELFF.

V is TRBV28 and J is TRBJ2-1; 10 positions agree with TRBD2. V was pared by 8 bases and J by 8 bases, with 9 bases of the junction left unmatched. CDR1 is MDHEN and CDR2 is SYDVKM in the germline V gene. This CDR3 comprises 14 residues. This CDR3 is CASAWTSGLHEQFF. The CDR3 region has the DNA TGTGCCAGCGCCTGGACTAGCGGCCTTCATGAGCAGTTCTTC.

This chain's CDR3 is CASSLQGNEKLFF. The DNA of the CDR3 is TGTGCCAGCAGCCTACAGGGAAATGAAAAACTGTTTTTT. The chain is built from TRBV7-9 and TRBJ1-4; perhaps TRBD1 as D (6 bases). Per the germline V gene, CDR1 is SEHNR and CDR2 is FQNEAQ (reference sequence). This CDR3 contains 13 residues. Trimming removed 5 bases at V and 5 bases at J, with 9 bases between.

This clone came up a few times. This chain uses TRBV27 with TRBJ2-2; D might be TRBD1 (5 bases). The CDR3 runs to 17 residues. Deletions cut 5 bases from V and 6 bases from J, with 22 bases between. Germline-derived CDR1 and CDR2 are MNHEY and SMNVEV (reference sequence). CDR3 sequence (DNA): TGTGCCAGCAGTCCGTCGAACACCTTAGGGGTTCCCGGGGAGCTGTTTTTT. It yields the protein CASSPSNTLGVPGELFF.

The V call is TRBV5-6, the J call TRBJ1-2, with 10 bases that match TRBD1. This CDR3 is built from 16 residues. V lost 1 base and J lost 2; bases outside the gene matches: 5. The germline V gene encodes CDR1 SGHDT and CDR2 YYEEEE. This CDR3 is CASSLRWTGGNYGYTF. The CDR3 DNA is TGTGCCAGCAGCTTGCGATGGACAGGGGGGAACTATGGCTACACCTTC.

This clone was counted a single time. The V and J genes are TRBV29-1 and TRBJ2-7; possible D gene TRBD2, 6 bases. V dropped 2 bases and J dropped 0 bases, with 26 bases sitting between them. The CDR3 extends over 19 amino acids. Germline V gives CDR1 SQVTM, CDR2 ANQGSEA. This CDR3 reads CSVELGRDSGTGNSYEQYF. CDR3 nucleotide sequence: TGCAGCGTTGAACTCGGACGGGACTCCGGGACTGGGAACTCCTACGAGCAGTACTTC.

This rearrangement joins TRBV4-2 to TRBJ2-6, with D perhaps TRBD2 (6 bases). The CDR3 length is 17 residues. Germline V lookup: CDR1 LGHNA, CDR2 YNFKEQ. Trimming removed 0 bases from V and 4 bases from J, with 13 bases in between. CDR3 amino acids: CASSQESREAGANVLTF. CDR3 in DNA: TGTGCCAGCAGCCAAGAATCCAGGGAGGCCGGGGCCAACGTCCTGACTTTC.

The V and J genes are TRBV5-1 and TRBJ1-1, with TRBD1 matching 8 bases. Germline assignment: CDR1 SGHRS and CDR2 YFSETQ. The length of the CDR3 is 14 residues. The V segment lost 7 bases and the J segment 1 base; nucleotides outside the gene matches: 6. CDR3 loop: CASAKGQGNTEAFF. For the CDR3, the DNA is TGCGCCAGCGCAAAAGGACAGGGGAACACTGAAGCTTTCTTT.

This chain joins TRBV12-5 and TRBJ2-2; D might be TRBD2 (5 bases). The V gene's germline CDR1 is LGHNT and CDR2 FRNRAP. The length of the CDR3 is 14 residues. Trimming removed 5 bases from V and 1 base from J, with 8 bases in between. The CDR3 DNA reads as TGTGCTAGTGGTATCGGAGGGAACACCGGGGAGCTGTTTTTT. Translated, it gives CASGIGGNTGELFF.